This T cell receptor (beta chain) stems from a study of CD8 T cells in Susac syndrome. For the study at large: Among the Susac syndrome patients who underwent sequencing, roughly six had clinically active disease, while about 8 of them were in remission. Study-wide points: There was no clonal expansion in the CD4+ T cell repertoires of Susac syndrome.

The CDR3 is made up of 14 amino acids. Looked up from germline, CDR1 is SGHVS and CDR2 is FQNEAQ. Deletions cut 2 bases from V and 4 bases from J, with 12 bases between. Random-hexamer reverse transcription was applied to about 0.45 to 1 ug RNA. TCRdb fed the immunoSEQ multiplex PCR reads into MiXCR, producing one record per CDR3 protein. Of around 71,000 distinct CDR3 sequences listed, 90% to 95% are singletons. A word on this clonotype: Its antigen remains unknown.

V gene TRBV7-8 combines with J gene TRBJ2-7, with D unresolved. The sample was CD4+ T cells from PBMCs. The sequence came from a human donor with Susac syndrome. This chain's CDR3 is CASSLQGFSYEQYF. The CDR3, as DNA: TGTGCCAGCAGCTTACAAGGGTTTTCTTACGAGCAGTACTTC.